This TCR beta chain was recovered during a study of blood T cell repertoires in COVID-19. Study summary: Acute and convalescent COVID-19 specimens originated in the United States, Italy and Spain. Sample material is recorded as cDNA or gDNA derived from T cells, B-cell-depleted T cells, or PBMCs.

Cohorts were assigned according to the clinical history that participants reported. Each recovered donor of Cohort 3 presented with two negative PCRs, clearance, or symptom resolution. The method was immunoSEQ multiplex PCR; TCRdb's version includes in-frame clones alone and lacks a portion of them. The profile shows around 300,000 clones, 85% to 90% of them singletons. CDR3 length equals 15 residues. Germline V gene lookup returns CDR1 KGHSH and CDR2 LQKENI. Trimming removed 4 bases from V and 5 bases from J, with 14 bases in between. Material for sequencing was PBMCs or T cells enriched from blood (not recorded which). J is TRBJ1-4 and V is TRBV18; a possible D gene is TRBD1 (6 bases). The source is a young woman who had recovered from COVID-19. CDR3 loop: CASSLLQGVNEKLFF. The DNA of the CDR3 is TGTGCCAGCTCACTCCTACAGGGAGTAAATGAAAAACTGTTTTTT. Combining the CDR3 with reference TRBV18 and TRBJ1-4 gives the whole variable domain NAGVMQNPRHLVRRRGQEARLRCSPMKGHSHVYWYRQLPEEGLKFMVYLQKENIIDESGMPKERFSAEFPKEGPSILRIQQVVRGDSAAYFCASSLLQGVNEKLFFGSGTQLSVL.